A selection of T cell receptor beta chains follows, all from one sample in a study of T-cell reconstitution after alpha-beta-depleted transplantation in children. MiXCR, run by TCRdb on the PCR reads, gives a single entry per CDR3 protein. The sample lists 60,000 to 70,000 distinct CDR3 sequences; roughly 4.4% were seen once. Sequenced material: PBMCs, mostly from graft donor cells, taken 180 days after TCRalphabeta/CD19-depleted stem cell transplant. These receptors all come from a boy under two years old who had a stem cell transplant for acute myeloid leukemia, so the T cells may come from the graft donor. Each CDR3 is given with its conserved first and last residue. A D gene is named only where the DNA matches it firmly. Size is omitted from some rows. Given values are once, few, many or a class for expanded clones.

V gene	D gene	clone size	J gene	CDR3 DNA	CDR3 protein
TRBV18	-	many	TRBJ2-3	TGTGCCAGCTCACCACCGCCGGGGCTTCATACGCAGTATTTT	CASSPPPGLHTQYF
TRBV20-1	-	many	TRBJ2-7	TGCAGTGCTACTACTACTCGGGCGGTCGAGCAGTACTTC	CSATTTRAVEQYF
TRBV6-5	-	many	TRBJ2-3	TGTGCCAGCACCCTCAGGGGAAGGGCAGATACGCAGTATTTT	CASTLRGRADTQYF
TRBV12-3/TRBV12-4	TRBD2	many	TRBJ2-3	TGTGCCAGCAGTTCCCGACTAGCGGGGGGCCGTCACCCTAGCACAGATACGCAGTATTTT	CASSSRLAGGRHPSTDTQYF
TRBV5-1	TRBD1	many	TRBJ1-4	TGCGCCAGCAGCCAGGGACAGCCAAATGAAAAACTGTTTTTT	CASSQGQPNEKLFF
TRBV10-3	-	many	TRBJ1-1	TGTGCCATCACCAAGACTGGGGAGTGGAACACTGAAGCTTTCTTT	CAITKTGEWNTEAFF
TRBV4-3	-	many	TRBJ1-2	TGCGCCAGCAGCCAAGATCCTACCCGGGGTCCTAACTATGGCTACACCTTC	CASSQDPTRGPNYGYTF
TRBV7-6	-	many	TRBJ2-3	TGTGCCAGCAGCTTGAATAATGGGAGCCCGGGAGATACGCAGTATTTT	CASSLNNGSPGDTQYF
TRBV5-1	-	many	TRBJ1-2	TGCGCCAGCAGCTTCGCTCGGGGCTCATGGGGGATTGGCTACACCTTC	CASSFARGSWGIGYTF
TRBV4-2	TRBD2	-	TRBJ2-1	TGTGCCATGAGCCCCGCTTTAGCGGGGGAGTACAATGAGCAGTTCTTC	CAMSPALAGEYNEQFF
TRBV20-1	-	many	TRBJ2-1	TGCAGTGCTAGTATAGATAACAATGAGCAGTTCTTC	CSASIDNNEQFF
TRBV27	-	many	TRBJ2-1	TGTGCCAGCAGTCCCTCTCAGCCAGACAATGAGCAGTTCTTC	CASSPSQPDNEQFF
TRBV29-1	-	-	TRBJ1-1	TGCAGCGTTGTGTTGGAGTCGCACACTGAAGCTTTCTTT	CSVVLESHTEAFF
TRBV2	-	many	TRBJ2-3	TGTGCCAGCAGTGTGGACAGCCGCACAGATACGCAGTATTTT	CASSVDSRTDTQYF
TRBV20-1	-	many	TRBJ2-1	TGCAGTGCTAGAGTCTTACTTCCAATCTCCTACAATGAGCAGTTCTTC	CSARVLLPISYNEQFF
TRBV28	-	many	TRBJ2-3	TGTGCCAGCAGTCCGCACGTAGATACGCAGTATTTT	CASSPHVDTQYF
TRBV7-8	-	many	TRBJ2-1	TGTGCCAGCAGCTCGGGCGGGACCCTCTACAATGAGCAGTTCTTC	CASSSGGTLYNEQFF
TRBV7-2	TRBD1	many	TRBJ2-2	TGTGCCAGCAGCTTAACCCGGGACAGCGGGGAGCTGTTTTTT	CASSLTRDSGELFF
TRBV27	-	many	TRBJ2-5	TGTGCCAGCAGTTTCGAAGGGGCAGGTCAAGAGACCCAGTACTTC	CASSFEGAGQETQYF
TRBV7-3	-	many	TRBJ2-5	TGTGCCAGCAGCTTAAAGGTAGAAGAGACCCAGTACTTC	CASSLKVEETQYF
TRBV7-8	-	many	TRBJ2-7	TGTGCCAGCAGCCACTTAGGAGGCTCCTACGAGCAGTACTTC	CASSHLGGSYEQYF
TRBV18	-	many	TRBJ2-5	TGTGCCAGCTCACCACGGTACCAAGAGACCCAGTACTTC	CASSPRYQETQYF
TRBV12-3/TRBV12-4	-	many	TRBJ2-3	TGTGCCAGCAGTTTCTACGATACGCAGTATTTT	CASSFYDTQYF
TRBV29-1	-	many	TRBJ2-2	TGCAGCGCCGCAGGCACCGGGGAGCTGTTTTTT	CSAAGTGELFF
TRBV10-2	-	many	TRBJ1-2	TGCGCCAGCAGCGGACCGGGGGACTATGGCTACACCTTC	CASSGPGDYGYTF
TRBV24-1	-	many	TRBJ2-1	TGTGCCACCAGTGATTGGACAGCCTACAATGAGCAGTTCTTC	CATSDWTAYNEQFF
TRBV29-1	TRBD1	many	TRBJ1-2	TGCAGCGTCCTTCCCGGGACAGGCATACCACCCGCCCGTGGCTACACCTTC	CSVLPGTGIPPARGYTF
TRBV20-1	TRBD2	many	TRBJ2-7	TGCAGTGCTAGAGAGGGACTAGCGGGTTCCTACGAGCAGTACTTC	CSAREGLAGSYEQYF
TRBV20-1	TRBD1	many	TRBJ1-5	TGCAGTGCTAGCGGGGGACAGTTCAGCAATCAGCCCCAGCATTTT	CSASGGQFSNQPQHF
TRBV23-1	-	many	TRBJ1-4	TGCGCCAGCAGTCAATCGGGCGGGGGGCATTATGAAAAACTGTTTTTT	CASSQSGGGHYEKLFF
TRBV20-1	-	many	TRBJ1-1	TGCAGTGCTAGAGAGAGGGGGATTTTACCGGACATTGAAGCTTTCTTT	CSARERGILPDIEAFF
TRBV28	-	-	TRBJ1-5	TGTGCCATGGGCCCCGGGGTCAGGGGTAGAAGCAATCAGCCCCAGCATTTT	CAMGPGVRGRSNQPQHF
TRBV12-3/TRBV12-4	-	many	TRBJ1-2	TGTGCCAGCGGTCGAGGCTCCTATGGCTACACCTTC	CASGRGSYGYTF
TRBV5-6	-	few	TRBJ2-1	TGTGCCAGGGGCCCCGGCGAGAATGAGCAGTTCTTC	CARGPGENEQFF
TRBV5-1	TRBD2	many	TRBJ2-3	TGCGCCAGCAGCCTTAGAGCGGGGGGGTCTGCAGATACGCAGTATTTT	CASSLRAGGSADTQYF
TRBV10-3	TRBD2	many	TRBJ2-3	TGTGCCATCAGTGAGTCGGCGAGACTAGCGGGGGGGCCAGATACGCAGTATTTT	CAISESARLAGGPDTQYF
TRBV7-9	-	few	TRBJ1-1	TGTGCCATACTCTCATGGCCGAACACTGAAGCTTTCTTT	CAILSWPNTEAFF
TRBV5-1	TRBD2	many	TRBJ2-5	TGCGCCAGCAGCTTGGGTCTAGCGGGGAAAGAGACCCAGTACTTC	CASSLGLAGKETQYF
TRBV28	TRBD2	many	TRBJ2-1	TGTGCCAGCAGTTTTAGAGCGGGGGGGCCCTACAATGAGCAGTTCTTC	CASSFRAGGPYNEQFF
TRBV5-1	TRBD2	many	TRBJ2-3	TGCGCCAGCACCACCGGGACTAGTCCGCAGTATTTT	CASTTGTSPQYF
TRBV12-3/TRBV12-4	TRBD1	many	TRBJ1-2	TGTGCCAGCAGTCCGGACAGGGGACGGGGCTACACCTTC	CASSPDRGRGYTF
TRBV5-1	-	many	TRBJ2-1	TGCGCCAGCAGGATTTCCGGGACTCCTTTCTTCTTC	CASRISGTPFFF
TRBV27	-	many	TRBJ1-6	TGTGCCAGCAAGTTTCCCTCGGTGGGGAATTCACCCCTCCACTTT	CASKFPSVGNSPLHF
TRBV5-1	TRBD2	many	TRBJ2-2	TGCGCCAGCAGCTTGGTCGCGGGGGGTTCCGGGGAGCTGTTTTTT	CASSLVAGGSGELFF
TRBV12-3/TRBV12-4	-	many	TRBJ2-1	TGTGCCAGCAGCCCCGGGACTGGCTCCTACAATGAGCAGTTCTTC	CASSPGTGSYNEQFF
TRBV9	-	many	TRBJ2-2	TGTGCCAGCAGCGTAGCGGGGGCTGTGGGGGAGCTGTTTTTT	CASSVAGAVGELFF
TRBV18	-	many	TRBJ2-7	TGTGCCAGCTCGCCGGGGGGCGTTCCCTACGAGCAGTACTTC	CASSPGGVPYEQYF
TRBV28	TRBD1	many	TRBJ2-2	TGTGCCAGCAGTTTGAGGGACAGGGGGCCCGGGGAGCTGTTTTTT	CASSLRDRGPGELFF
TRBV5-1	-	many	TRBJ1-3	TGCGCCAGCGGTGAAGGCTCTGGAAACACCATATATTTT	CASGEGSGNTIYF
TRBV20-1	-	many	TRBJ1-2	TGCAGTGCTAGTGCTCTCCGGGGGAAGCACTATGGCTACACCTTC	CSASALRGKHYGYTF
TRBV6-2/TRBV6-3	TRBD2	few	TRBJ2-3	TGTGCCAGCAGACGACTAGCGGGGGGCACAGATACGCAGTATTTT	CASRRLAGGTDTQYF
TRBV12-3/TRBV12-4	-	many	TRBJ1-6	TGTGCCAGCAGTTTGTGGGCTCTGAATTCACCCCTCCACTTT	CASSLWALNSPLHF